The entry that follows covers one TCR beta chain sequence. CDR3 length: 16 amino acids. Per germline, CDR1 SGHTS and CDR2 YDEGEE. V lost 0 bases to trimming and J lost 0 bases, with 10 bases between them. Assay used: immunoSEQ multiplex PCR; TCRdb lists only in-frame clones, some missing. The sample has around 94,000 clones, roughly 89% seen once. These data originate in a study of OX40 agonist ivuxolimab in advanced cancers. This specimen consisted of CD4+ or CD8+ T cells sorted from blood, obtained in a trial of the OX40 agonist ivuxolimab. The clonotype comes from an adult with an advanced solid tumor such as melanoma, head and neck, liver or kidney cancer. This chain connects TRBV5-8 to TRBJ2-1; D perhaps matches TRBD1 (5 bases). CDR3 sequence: CASSLEGYGSYNEQFF. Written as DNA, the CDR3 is TGTGCCAGCAGCTTGGAGGGGTACGGCTCCTACAATGAGCAGTTCTTC.